This T cell receptor beta chain was documented in a study of T cells after yellow fever vaccination. CDR1 and CDR2 (germline): KGHSH, LQKENI. This CDR3 comprises 14 residues. V lost 1 base, J lost 4 bases, and 10 bases lay in between. TCRdb reanalysed the 5' RACE reads using MiXCR and keeps one entry per CDR3 protein. The sample has some 670,000 distinct CDR3 sequences; roughly 12% are singletons. The material was PBMCs, obtained on the day of the yellow fever booster vaccination. The clonotype was recovered from a man aged 25 to 40 who received the YFV17D yellow fever vaccine. The chain is built from TRBV18 and TRBJ1-1; D unclear. In DNA form, the CDR3 reads TGTGCCAGCTCACCACAGCAGGAGGGCACTGAAGCTTTCTTT. Encoded protein: CASSPQQEGTEAFF.